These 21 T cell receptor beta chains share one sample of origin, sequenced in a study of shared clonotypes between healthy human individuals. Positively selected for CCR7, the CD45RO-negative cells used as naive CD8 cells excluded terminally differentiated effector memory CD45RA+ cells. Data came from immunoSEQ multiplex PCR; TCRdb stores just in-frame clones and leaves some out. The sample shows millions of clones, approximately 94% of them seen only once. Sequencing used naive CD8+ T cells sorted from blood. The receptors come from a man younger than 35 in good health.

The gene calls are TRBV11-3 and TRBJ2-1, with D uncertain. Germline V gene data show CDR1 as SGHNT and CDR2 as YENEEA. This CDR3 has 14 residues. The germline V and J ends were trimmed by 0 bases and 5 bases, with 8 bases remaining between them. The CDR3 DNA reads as TGTGCCAGCAGCTTAGATATTATGAACAATGAGCAGTTCTTC. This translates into CASSLDIMNNEQFF.

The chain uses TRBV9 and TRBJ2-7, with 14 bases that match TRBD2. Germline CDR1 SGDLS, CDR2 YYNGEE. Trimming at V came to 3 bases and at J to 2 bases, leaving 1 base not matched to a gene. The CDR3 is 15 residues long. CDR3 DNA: TGTGCCAGCAGCGAGGGACTAGCGGGGGCCTACGAGCAGTACTTC. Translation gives CASSEGLAGAYEQYF.

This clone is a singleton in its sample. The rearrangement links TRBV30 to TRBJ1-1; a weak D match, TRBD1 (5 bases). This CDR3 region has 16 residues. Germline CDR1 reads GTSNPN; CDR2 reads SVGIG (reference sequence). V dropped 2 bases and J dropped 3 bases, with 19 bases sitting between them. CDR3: CAWSMGQGLLYTEAFF. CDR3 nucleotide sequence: TGTGCCTGGAGTATGGGGCAGGGCTTGCTTTACACTGAAGCTTTCTTT.

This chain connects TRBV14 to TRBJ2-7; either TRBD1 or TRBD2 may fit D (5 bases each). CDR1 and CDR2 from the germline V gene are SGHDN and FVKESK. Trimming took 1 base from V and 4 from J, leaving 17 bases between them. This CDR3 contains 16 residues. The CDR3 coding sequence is TGTGCCAGCAGCCAAGTCGGCAGGGAGAACCCGTACGAGCAGTACTTC. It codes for CASSQVGRENPYEQYF.

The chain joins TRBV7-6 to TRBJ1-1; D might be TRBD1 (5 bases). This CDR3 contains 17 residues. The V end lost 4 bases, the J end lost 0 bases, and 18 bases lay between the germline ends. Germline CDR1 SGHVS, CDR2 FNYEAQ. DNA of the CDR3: TGTGCCAGCAGCTCCGGGACGGTCGCTTACATGAACACTGAAGCTTTCTTT. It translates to CASSSGTVAYMNTEAFF. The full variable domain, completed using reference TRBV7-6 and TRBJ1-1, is GAGVSQSPRYKVTKRGQDVALRCDPISGHVSLYWYRQALGQGPEFLTYFNYEAQQDKSGLPNDRFSAERPEGSISTLTIQRTEQRDSAMYRCASSSGTVAYMNTEAFFGQGTRLTVV.

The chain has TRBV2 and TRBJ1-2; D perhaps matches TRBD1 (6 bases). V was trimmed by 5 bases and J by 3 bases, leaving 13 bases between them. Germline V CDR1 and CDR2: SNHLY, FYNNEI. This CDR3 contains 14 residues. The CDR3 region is CASSPGDNDYGYTF. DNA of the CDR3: TGTGCCAGCAGTCCCGGGGACAACGACTATGGCTACACCTTC.

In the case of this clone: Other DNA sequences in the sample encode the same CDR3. As DNA, the CDR3 is TGTGCCAGCAGTTTAACCGGGGGTGGCAATCAGCCCCAGCATTTT. Protein sequence: CASSLTGGGNQPQHF. V gene TRBV28 combines with J gene TRBJ1-5, with TRBD1 as a possible D gene (5 bases). Germline CDR1 is MDHEN and CDR2 is SYDVKM. Trimming left V 2 bases short and J 2 bases short, with 10 bases between. The CDR3 spans 15 residues.

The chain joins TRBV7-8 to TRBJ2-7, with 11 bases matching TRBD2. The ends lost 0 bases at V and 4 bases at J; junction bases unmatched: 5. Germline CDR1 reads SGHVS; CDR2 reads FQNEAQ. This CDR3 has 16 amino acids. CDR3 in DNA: TGTGCCAGCAGCTTAGCATCTAGCGGGAGGTCGTACGAGCAGTACTTC. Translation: CASSLASSGRSYEQYF.

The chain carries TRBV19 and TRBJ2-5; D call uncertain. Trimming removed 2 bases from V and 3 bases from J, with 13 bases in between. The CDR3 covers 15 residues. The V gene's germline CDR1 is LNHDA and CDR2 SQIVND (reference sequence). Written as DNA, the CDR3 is TGTGCCAGTAGTATATTGAGTGGAATGAAAGAGACCCAGTACTTC. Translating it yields CASSILSGMKETQYF.

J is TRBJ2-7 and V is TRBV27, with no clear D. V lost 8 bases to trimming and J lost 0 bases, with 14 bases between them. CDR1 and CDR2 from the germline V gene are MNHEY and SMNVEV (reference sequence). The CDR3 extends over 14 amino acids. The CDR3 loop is CASSNGVISYEQYF. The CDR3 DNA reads TGTGCCAGCTCGAATGGGGTTATCTCCTACGAGCAGTACTTC.

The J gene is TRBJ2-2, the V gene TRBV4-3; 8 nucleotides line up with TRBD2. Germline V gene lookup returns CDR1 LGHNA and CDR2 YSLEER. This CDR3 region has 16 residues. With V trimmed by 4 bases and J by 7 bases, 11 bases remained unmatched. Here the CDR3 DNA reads TGCGCCAGCAGCCTATTAACGGGAGGGCCTGACGGGGAGCTGTTTTTT. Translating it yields CASSLLTGGPDGELFF.

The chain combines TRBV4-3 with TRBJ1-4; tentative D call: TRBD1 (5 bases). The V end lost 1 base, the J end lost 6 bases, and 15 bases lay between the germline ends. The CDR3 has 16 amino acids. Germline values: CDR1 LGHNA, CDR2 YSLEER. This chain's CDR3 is CASSQAGEGSDEKLFF. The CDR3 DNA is TGCGCCAGCAGCCAAGCTGGAGAGGGGAGCGATGAAAAACTGTTTTTT.

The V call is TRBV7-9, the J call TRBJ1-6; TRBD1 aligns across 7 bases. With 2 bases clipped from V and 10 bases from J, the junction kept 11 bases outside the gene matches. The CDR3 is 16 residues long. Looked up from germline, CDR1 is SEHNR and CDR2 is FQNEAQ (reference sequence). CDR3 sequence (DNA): TGTGCCAGCAGCTTAAGCAGGGGGGATCCGAGGTCACCCCTCCACTTT. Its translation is CASSLSRGDPRSPLHF.

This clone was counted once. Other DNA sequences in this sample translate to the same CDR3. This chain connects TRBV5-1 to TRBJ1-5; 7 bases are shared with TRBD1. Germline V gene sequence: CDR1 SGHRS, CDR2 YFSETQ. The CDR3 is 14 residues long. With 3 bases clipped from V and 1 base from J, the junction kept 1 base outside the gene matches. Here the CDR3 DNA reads TGCGCCAGCAGCTCGGGACAGAGCAATCAGCCCCAGCATTTT. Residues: CASSSGQSNQPQHF.

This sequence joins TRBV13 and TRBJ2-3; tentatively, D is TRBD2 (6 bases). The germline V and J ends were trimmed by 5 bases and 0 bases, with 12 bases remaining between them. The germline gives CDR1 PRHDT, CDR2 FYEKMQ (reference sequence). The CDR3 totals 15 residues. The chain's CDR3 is CASSPSVASTDTQYF. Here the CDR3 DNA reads TGTGCCAGCAGCCCTAGCGTTGCTAGCACAGATACGCAGTATTTT.

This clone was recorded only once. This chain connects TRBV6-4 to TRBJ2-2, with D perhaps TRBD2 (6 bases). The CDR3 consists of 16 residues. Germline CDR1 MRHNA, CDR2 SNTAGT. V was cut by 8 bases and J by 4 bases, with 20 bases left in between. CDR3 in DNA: TGTGCCAGCGCCCCGTGGGCTAGCGAGGGCACCGGGGAGCTGTTTTTT. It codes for CASAPWASEGTGELFF.

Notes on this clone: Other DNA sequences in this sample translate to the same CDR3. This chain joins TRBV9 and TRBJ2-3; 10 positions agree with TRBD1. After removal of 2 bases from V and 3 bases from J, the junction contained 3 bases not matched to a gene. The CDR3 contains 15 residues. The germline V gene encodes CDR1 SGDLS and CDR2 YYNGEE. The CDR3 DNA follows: TGTGCCAGCAGCGTCGACAGGGGGCTGACAGATACGCAGTATTTT. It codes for CASSVDRGLTDTQYF.

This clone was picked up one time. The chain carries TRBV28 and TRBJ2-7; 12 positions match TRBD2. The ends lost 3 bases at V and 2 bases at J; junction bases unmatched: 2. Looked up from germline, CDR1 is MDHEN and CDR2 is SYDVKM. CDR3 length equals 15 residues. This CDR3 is CASSFGLAGTYEQYF. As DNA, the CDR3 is TGTGCCAGCAGTTTTGGACTAGCGGGGACCTACGAGCAGTACTTC.

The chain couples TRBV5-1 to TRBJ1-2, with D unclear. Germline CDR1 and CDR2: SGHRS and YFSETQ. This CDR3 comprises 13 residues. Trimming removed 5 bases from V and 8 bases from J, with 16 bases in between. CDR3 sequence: CASSISGSGGYTF. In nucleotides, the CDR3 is TGCGCCAGCAGTATCTCCGGGTCCGGAGGCTACACCTTC.

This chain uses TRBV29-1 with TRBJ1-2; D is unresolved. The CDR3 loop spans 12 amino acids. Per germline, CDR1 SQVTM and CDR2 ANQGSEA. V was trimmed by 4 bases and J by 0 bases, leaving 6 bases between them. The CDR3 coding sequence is TGCAGCGTTGCGGAGGCTAACTATGGCTACACCTTC. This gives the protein CSVAEANYGYTF.

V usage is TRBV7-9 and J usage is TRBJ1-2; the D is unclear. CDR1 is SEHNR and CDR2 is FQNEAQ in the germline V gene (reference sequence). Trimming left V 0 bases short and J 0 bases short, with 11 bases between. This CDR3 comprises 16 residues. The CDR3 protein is CASSLALEIANYGYTF. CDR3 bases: TGTGCCAGCAGCTTAGCGCTGGAGATAGCTAACTATGGCTACACCTTC.